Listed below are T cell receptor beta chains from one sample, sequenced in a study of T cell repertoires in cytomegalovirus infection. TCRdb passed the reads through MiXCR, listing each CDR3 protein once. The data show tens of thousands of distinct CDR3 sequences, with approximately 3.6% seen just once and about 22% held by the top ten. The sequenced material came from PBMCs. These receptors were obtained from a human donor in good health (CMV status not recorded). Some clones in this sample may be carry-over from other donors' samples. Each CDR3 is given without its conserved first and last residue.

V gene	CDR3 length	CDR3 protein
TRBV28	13	ASSPNGGIPYEQY
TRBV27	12	ASSLDWRGETQY
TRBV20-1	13	SATGTTRSTDTQY
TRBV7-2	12	ASSFRGLYNEQF
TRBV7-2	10	ASSPGGQKAF
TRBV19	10	ASSIVNSPLH
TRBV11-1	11	ASSPGLAGVVF
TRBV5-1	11	ASSLVRPDTQY
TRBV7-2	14	ASRNAGDRGRETQY
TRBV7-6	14	ASSPLADRGYNEQF
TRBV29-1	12	SYLAGVLEETQY
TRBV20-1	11	SARSVMNTEAF
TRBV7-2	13	ASSSQAGLGDTQY
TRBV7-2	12	ASSLWSGDNEQF
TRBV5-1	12	ASSGPGTAYEQY
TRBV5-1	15	ASSLMGGKVSTDTQY
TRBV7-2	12	ASSRPGTTSGYT
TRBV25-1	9	ASSKGGEQF
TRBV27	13	ASSPRTGGFYEQY
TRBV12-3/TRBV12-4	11	ASSNSGANVLT
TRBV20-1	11	SASQMKEETQY
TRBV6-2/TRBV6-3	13	ASSYQAGGVQPQH
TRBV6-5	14	ASSYPGRGGKDEQF
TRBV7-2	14	ASSLVGTGGSNEQF
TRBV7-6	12	ASSPYLEGEKLF
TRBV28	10	ASTVGDEKLF
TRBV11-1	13	ASSPGEGSYNEQF
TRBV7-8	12	ASSLEDRAREAF
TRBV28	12	ASSLIQANTEAF
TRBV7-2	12	ASSRGLAVPEQY
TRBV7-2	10	ASSLEGNYLH
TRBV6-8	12	ASRLERGNQPQH
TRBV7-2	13	ASSQPSGGKETQY
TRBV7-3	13	ASSLGQLSTGELF